A single sample gave rise to the 9 T cell receptor beta chains below, sequenced in a study of brain T cells in children with intractable seizures. Generated by immunoSEQ multiplex PCR, the TCRdb table keeps only in-frame clones and is missing some. The sample includes approximately 60,000 clones, roughly 95% of them seen just once. This specimen consisted of peripheral blood, obtained at surgery. These receptors originate from a boy younger than two with focal cortical dysplasia and intractable seizures.

The V call is TRBV4-3, the J call TRBJ2-3; 8 bases are shared with TRBD2. CDR3 length: 16 residues. Germline CDR1 and CDR2: LGHNA and YSLEER. The ends lost 0 bases at V and 4 bases at J; junction bases unmatched: 6. The CDR3 DNA reads as TGCGCCAGCAGCCAAGATCCGGGAGGGCCAGCAGATACGCAGTATTTT. Protein product: CASSQDPGGPADTQYF.

The J gene is TRBJ2-1, the V gene TRBV9, with D perhaps assigned TRBD1 or TRBD2 (6 bases each). CDR1 is SGDLS and CDR2 is YYNGEE in the germline V gene. The CDR3 covers 15 residues. The V end was cut by 0 bases, the J end by 7 bases, with 14 bases between. CDR3 DNA: TGTGCCAGCAGCGTAGGACTAGGGGGGTCAAATGAGCAGTTCTTC. It translates to CASSVGLGGSNEQFF.

For the CDR3, the DNA is TGTGCCAGCAGTTTTCAATCAGGGCAAACATATTTT. As protein: CASSFQSGQTYF. The chain has TRBV12-3 or TRBV12-4 and TRBJ1-3; tentatively, D is TRBD1 (5 bases). V dropped 3 bases and J dropped 15 bases, with 15 bases sitting between them. CDR3 length: 12 amino acids.

The chain's CDR3 is CASSFTSGGERYTQYF. CDR3 sequence (DNA): TGTGCCAGCAGCTTTACCAGCGGGGGGGAAAGATATACGCAGTATTTT. The chain couples TRBV7-2 to TRBJ2-3; 10 bases align to TRBD2. The germline gives CDR1 SGHTA, CDR2 FQGNSA. The CDR3 runs to 16 residues. The junction had 10 bases not matched to a gene; V was cut back by 3 bases and J by 7 bases.

The genes are TRBV7-9 and TRBJ2-7; 9 nucleotides line up with TRBD1. Germline CDR1 SEHNR, CDR2 FQNEAQ (reference sequence). Trimming removed 6 bases from V and 4 bases from J; junction bases left unmatched: 7. The CDR3 spans 14 residues. The chain's CDR3 is CASSQTGGKYEQYF. As DNA, the CDR3 is TGTGCCAGCAGTCAGACAGGGGGAAAGTACGAGCAGTACTTC.

The V call is TRBV2, the J call TRBJ2-4; tentatively, D is TRBD2 (5 bases). This CDR3 is 11 amino acids long. V lost 3 bases and J lost 11, with 8 bases in between. Germline V gives CDR1 SNHLY, CDR2 FYNNEI. The CDR3 reads CASSEEELQYF. DNA of the CDR3: TGTGCCAGCAGTGAGGAGGAACTTCAGTACTTC. Complete variable domain (other parts from reference TRBV2 and TRBJ2-4): EPEVTQTPSHQVTQMGQEVILRCVPISNHLYFYWYRQILGQKVEFLVSFYNNEISEKSEIFDDQFSVERPDGSNFTLKIRSTKLEDSAMYFCASSEEELQYFGAGTRLSVL.

The chain links TRBV4-1 to TRBJ1-2, with D possibly matching TRBD1 (6 bases). The CDR3 covers 16 residues. Germline-derived CDR1 and CDR2 are MGHRA and YSYEKL. The germline V and J ends were trimmed by 2 bases and 6 bases, with 19 bases remaining between them. In DNA form, the CDR3 reads TGCGCCAGCAGCCAATATACCCCCCCGGGACAACATGGCTACACCTTC. Its translation: CASSQYTPPGQHGYTF.

The rearrangement links TRBV6-4 to TRBJ2-2; the D gene is possibly TRBD1 (5 bases). The CDR3 contains 16 residues. Germline V CDR1 and CDR2: MRHNA, SNTAGT. Trimming took 6 bases from V and 4 from J, leaving 18 bases between them. In DNA form, the CDR3 reads TGTGCCAGCAGAGCAGGGAAAGGGGAAACCACCGGGGAGCTGTTTTTT. It yields the protein CASRAGKGETTGELFF.

V and J are TRBV3-1 (or the pseudogene TRBV3-2) and TRBJ1-4; no clear D. V was pared by 8 bases and J by 5 bases, with 18 bases between. The CDR3 spans 15 residues. The V gene's germline CDR1 is LGHDT and CDR2 YNNKEL (reference sequence). CDR3 amino acids: CASSSIEEGNEKLFF. The CDR3 DNA is TGTGCCAGCTCCAGTATAGAGGAGGGAAATGAAAAACTGTTTTTT.